The present TCR beta chain was sequenced within a study of cytomegalovirus exposure and HLA in healthy donors. On the study more broadly: Drawn from HLA-typed donors, 83 million or so unique TCRs were held in an early data release.

Findings of the study overall: A missense variant in DCLRE1C was later tied to TCR beta V- and J-gene trimming.

The study ran its PCR with 60 Vbeta and 13 Jbeta primers. Assay: immunoSEQ multiplex PCR; the TCRdb copy retains only in-frame clones and omits some. The sample has about 160,000 clones, roughly 80% seen once. Comments on this clone: Its antigen is undetermined.

The CDR3 length is 15 residues. Trimming cost V 3 bases and J 5 bases, with 14 bases left between them. The germline CDR1 and CDR2 sequences are MGHRA and YSYEKL. Those who donated were healthy bone marrow donors. This chain uses TRBV4-1 with TRBJ2-1; TRBD2 might be the D (7 bases). Sequenced material: PBMCs. The source of this sequence is a girl aged 2-9 years in good health and CMV-seropositive. The DNA of the CDR3 is TGCGCCAGCAGCCAGCTGAGGGGGGGTAACAATGAGCAGTTCTTC. It encodes CASSQLRGGNNEQFF.